This is a list of T cell receptor beta chains from one sample in a study of CXCR3-negative and CXCR3-positive naive CD8 T cells. No DNA is given; TCRdb re-called the 5' RACE reads and lists each CDR3 protein once. The sample data list around 45,000 distinct CDR3 sequences. Specimen: naive CXCR3- CD8+ T cells from blood. The receptors shown here come from a human donor in good health. Some clones in this sample may be carry-over from other donors' samples. CDR3s include the opening cysteine and the closing phenylalanine or tryptophan. Expanded clones get a size class; other rows say once, few or many, or leave the size out.

J: TRBJ2-1; V: TRBV2; size: -; CDR3: CASRPGTGTQEQFF
J: TRBJ1-1; V: TRBV19; size: -; CDR3: CASTKLHTMNTEAFF
J: TRBJ2-1; V: TRBV5-5; size: -; CDR3: CASSLPVIEQFF
J: TRBJ2-7; V: TRBV7-9; size: -; CDR3: CASSLVLGGEDEQYF
J: TRBJ1-1; V: TRBV7-9; size: -; CDR3: CASSFEGTNTEAFF
J: TRBJ2-1; V: TRBV28; size: -; CDR3: CASSSFDEQFF
J: TRBJ2-1; V: TRBV28; size: -; CDR3: CASTSRGGNEQFF
J: TRBJ2-7; V: TRBV29-1; size: -; CDR3: CSPSGPRNYEQYF
J: TRBJ2-3; V: TRBV11-2; size: -; CDR3: CASRAWGVEDTQYF
J: TRBJ2-1; V: TRBV9; size: -; CDR3: CASSVGPKGSYNEQFF
J: TRBJ2-2; V: TRBV29-1; size: -; CDR3: CSVEETGTGELFF
J: TRBJ1-3; V: TRBV2; size: -; CDR3: CATLKDSGNTIYF
J: TRBJ2-3; V: TRBV28; size: -; CDR3: CASSFGVGDTQYF
J: TRBJ2-7; V: TRBV4-3; size: -; CDR3: CASSQGTGTSSYEQYF
J: TRBJ2-6; V: TRBV7-6; size: -; CDR3: CASRPSGANVLTF
J: TRBJ2-3; V: TRBV7-6; size: -; CDR3: CASSSPQRGPYTQYF
J: TRBJ2-1; V: TRBV4-3; size: -; CDR3: CASSQDWGPAYNEQFF
J: TRBJ2-1; V: TRBV14; size: -; CDR3: CASSRTNEQFF
J: TRBJ2-7; V: TRBV7-9; size: -; CDR3: CASSLGWTSGAVYEQYF
J: TRBJ2-1; V: TRBV11-2; size: -; CDR3: CASSSRDRGGNEQFF
J: TRBJ1-2; V: TRBV12-3/TRBV12-4; size: -; CDR3: CASSLWDSYGYTF
J: TRBJ2-7; V: TRBV7-9; size: -; CDR3: CASSIDIYEQYF
J: TRBJ1-1; V: TRBV9; size: -; CDR3: CASSVGGPLTNTEAFF
J: TRBJ2-3; V: TRBV4-1; size: -; CDR3: CASSQQAGGTDTQYF
J: TRBJ2-7; V: TRBV7-3; size: -; CDR3: CASSYPTRATCGTDYEQYF
J: TRBJ2-1; V: TRBV7-6; size: -; CDR3: CASSARREWDEQFF
J: TRBJ2-1; V: TRBV12-3/TRBV12-4; size: -; CDR3: CASTGEVYNEQFF
J: TRBJ1-5; V: TRBV6-5; size: -; CDR3: CASSPGTGTNQPQHF
J: TRBJ2-3; V: TRBV5-1; size: -; CDR3: CASIDSPTSTDTQYF
J: TRBJ2-3; V: TRBV9; size: -; CDR3: CASSLQGGSLTDTQYF
J: TRBJ1-3; V: TRBV4-3; size: -; CDR3: CASSQDRDSGNTIYF
J: TRBJ2-1; V: TRBV7-3; size: -; CDR3: CASSFGPGQSNEQFF
J: TRBJ2-1; V: TRBV12-3/TRBV12-4; size: -; CDR3: CASSPTWDRGPLNEQFF
J: TRBJ2-5; V: TRBV14; size: -; CDR3: CASSQQAAGEQETQYF
J: TRBJ2-2; V: TRBV20-1; size: -; CDR3: CSAQGGTGPNTGELFF
J: TRBJ2-7; V: TRBV5-6; size: -; CDR3: CASSLGGTWEQYF
J: TRBJ2-1; V: TRBV29-1; size: -; CDR3: CSARGLAGDSYNEQFF
J: TRBJ2-1; V: TRBV6-5; size: -; CDR3: CASSYTLLETDEQFF
J: TRBJ2-7; V: TRBV29-1; size: -; CDR3: CSVEDGGRGDEQYF
J: TRBJ2-3; V: TRBV6-4; size: -; CDR3: CASSDFAGGLKNTQYF
J: TRBJ2-7; V: TRBV29-1; size: -; CDR3: CSILGGSGEQYF
J: TRBJ1-1; V: TRBV11-3; size: -; CDR3: CASSLESLMRGKGGLMNTEAFF
J: TRBJ2-3; V: TRBV15; size: -; CDR3: CTTSREKPSGGSKQYF
J: TRBJ2-7; V: TRBV6-2/TRBV6-3; size: -; CDR3: CASSPGRSYEQYF
J: TRBJ2-7; V: TRBV29-1; size: -; CDR3: CSVEVGTGDEQYF
J: TRBJ2-5; V: TRBV5-6; size: -; CDR3: CASTGTSVETQYF
J: TRBJ2-1; V: TRBV7-7; size: -; CDR3: CASSEYGQADNEQFF
J: TRBJ2-1; V: TRBV7-9; size: -; CDR3: CASSPKAGVYNEQFF
J: TRBJ1-1; V: TRBV12-3/TRBV12-4; size: -; CDR3: CASSSAGNTEAFF
J: TRBJ1-1; V: TRBV12-3/TRBV12-4; size: -; CDR3: CASSPPGFLSEAFF
J: TRBJ1-5; V: TRBV5-6; size: -; CDR3: CVSSAPSQPQHF
J: TRBJ1-2; V: TRBV4-1; size: medium-sized; CDR3: CASSPSGQSYGYTF